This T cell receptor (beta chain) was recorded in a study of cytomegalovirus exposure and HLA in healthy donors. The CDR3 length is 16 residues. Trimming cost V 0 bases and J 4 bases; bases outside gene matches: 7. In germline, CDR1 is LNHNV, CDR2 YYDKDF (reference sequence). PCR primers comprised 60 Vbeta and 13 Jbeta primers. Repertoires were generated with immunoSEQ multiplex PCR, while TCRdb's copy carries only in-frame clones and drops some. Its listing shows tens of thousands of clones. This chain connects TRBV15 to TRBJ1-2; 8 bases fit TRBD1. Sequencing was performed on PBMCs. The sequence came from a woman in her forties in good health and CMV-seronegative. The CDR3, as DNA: TGTGCCACCAGCAGAGATCGAACAGGGGGGCCCTATGGCTACACCTTC. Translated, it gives CATSRDRTGGPYGYTF.